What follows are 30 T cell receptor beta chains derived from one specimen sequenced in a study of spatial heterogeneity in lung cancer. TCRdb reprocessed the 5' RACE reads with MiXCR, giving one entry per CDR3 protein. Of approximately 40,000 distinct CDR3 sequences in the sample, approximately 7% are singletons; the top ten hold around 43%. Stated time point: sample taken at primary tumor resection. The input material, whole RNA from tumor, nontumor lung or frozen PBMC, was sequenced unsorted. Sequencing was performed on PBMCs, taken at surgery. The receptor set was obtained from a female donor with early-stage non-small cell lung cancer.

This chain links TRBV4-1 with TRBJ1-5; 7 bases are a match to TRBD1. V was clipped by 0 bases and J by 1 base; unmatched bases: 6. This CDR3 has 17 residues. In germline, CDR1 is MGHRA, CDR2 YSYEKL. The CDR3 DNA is TGCGCCAGCAGCCAAGAATTTGTACAGGGGAGCAATCAGCCCCAGCATTTT. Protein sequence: CASSQEFVQGSNQPQHF.

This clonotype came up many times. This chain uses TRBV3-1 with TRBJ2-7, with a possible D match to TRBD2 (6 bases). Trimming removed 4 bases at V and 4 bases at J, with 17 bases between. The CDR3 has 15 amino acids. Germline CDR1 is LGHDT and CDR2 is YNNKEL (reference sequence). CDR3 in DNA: TGTGCCAGCAGCCGCTTCGACCAGCGGGTGTACGAGCAGTACTTC. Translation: CASSRFDQRVYEQYF.

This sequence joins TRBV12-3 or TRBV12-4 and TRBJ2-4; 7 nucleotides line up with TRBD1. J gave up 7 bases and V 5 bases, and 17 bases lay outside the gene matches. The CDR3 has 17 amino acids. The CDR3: CASSTSNRGWGANIQYF. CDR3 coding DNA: TGTGCCAGCAGTACCTCAAACAGGGGATGGGGTGCGAACATTCAGTACTTC.

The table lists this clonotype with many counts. The CDR3 DNA reads TGCAGTGCTAGAGATAGGCTCGGGCGCGATGAGCAGTTCTTC. Encoded protein: CSARDRLGRDEQFF. The J gene is TRBJ2-1, the V gene TRBV20-1; D not certain. This CDR3 has 14 residues. CDR1 is DFQATT, CDR2 SNEGSKA, per germline (reference sequence). The V end lost 0 bases, the J end lost 8 bases, and 14 bases lay between the germline ends.

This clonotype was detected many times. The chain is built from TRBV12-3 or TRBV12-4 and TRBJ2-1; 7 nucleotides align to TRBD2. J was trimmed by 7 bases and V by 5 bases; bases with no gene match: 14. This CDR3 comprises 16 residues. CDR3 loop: CASSPSGTKNGNEQFF. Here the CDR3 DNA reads TGTGCCAGCAGTCCCTCCGGGACTAAGAATGGGAATGAGCAGTTCTTC.

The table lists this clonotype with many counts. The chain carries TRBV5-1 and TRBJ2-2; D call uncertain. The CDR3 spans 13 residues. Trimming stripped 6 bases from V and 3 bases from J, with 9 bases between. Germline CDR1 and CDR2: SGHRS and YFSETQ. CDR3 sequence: CASIAQYTGELFF. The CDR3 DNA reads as TGCGCCAGCATCGCCCAGTACACCGGGGAGCTGTTTTTT.

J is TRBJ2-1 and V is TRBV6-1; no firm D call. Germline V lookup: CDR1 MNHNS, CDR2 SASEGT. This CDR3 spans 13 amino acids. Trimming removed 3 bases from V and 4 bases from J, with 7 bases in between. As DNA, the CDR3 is TGTGCCAGCAGTGACCACCTATACAATGAGCAGTTCTTC. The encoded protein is CASSDHLYNEQFF.

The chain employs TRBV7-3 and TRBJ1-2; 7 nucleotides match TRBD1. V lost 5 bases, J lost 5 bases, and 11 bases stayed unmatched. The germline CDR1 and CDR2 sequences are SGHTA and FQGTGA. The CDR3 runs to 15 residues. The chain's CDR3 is CASSPSRDSSYGYTF. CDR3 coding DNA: TGTGCCAGCAGCCCAAGCCGGGACAGTTCATATGGCTACACCTTC.

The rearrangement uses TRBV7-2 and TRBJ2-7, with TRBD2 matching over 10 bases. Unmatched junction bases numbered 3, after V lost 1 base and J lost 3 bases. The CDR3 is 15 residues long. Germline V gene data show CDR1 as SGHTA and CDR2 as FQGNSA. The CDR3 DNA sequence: TGTGCCAGCAGCTTAGTAGCGGGGGGTGGCTACGAGCAGTACTTC. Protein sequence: CASSLVAGGGYEQYF.

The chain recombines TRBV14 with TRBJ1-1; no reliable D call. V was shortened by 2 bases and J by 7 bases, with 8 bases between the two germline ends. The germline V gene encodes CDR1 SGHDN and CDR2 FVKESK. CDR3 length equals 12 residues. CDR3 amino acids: CASSQIIYEAFF. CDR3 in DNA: TGTGCCAGCAGCCAAATTATATATGAAGCTTTCTTT.

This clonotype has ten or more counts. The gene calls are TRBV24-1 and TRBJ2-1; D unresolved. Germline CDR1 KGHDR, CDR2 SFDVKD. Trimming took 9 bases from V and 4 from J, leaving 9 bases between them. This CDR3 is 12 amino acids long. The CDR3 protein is CATEAQYNEQFF. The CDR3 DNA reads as TGTGCCACCGAAGCCCAGTACAATGAGCAGTTCTTC.

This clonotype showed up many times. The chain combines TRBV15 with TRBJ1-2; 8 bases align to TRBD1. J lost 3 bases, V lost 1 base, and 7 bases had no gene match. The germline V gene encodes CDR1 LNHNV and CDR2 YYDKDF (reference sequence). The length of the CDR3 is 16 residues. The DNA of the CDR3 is TGTGCCACCAGCAGAGGACCTGACAGGGGTGACTATGGCTACACCTTC. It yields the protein CATSRGPDRGDYGYTF. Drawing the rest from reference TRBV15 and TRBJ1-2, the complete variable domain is DAMVIQNPRYQVTQFGKPVTLSCSQTLNHNVMYWYQQKSSQAPKLLFHYYDKDFNNEADTPDNFQSRRPNTSFCFLDIRSPGLGDTAMYLCATSRGPDRGDYGYTFGSGTRLTVV.

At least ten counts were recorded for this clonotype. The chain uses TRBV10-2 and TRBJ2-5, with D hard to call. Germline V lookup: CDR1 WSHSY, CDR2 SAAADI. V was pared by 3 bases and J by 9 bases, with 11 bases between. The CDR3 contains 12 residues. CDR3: CASSEWLQAQYF. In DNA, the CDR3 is TGCGCCAGCAGTGAATGGCTGCAGGCCCAGTACTTC.

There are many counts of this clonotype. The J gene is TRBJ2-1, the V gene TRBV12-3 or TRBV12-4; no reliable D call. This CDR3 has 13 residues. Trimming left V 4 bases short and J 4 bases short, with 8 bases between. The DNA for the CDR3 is TGTGCCAGCAGTTCGCCCCTGTACAATGAGCAGTTCTTC. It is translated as CASSSPLYNEQFF.

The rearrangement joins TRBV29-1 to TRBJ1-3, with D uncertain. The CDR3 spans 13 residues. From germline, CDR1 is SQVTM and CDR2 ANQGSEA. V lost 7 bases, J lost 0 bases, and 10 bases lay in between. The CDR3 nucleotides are TGCAGCGCCATCCCAGGCTCTGGAAACACCATATATTTT. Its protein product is CSAIPGSGNTIYF.

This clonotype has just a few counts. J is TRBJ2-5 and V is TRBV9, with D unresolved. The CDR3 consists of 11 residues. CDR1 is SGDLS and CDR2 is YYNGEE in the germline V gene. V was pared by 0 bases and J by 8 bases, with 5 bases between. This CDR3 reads CASSVGSTQYF. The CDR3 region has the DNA TGTGCCAGCAGCGTAGGATCAACCCAGTACTTC.

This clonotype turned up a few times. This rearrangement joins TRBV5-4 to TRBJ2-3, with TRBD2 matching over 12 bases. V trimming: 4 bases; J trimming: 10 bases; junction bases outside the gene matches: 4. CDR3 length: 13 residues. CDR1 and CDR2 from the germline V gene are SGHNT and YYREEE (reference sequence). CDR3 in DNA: TGTGCCAGCAGCGCTAGCGGGGGGGCCCCGCAGTATTTT. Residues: CASSASGGAPQYF.

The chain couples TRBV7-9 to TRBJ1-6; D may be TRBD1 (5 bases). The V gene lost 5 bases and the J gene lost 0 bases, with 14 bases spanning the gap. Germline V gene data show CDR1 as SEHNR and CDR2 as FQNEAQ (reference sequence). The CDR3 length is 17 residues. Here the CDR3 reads CASSPQGGTSYNSPLHF. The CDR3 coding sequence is TGTGCCAGCAGCCCTCAGGGAGGGACCTCCTATAATTCACCCCTCCACTTT.

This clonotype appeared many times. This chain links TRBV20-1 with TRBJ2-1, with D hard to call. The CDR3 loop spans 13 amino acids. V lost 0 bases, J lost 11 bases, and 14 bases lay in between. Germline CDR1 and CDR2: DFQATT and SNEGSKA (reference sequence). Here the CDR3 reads CSARDRASEQQFF. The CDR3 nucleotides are TGCAGTGCTAGAGATCGGGCCAGCGAGCAGCAGTTCTTC.

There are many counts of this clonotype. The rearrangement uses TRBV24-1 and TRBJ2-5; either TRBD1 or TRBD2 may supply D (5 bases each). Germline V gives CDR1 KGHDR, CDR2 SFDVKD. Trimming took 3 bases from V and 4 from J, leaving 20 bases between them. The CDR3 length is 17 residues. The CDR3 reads CATSDPLRDHGRETQYF. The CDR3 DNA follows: TGTGCCACCAGTGATCCGCTTCGGGACCACGGTCGAGAGACCCAGTACTTC.

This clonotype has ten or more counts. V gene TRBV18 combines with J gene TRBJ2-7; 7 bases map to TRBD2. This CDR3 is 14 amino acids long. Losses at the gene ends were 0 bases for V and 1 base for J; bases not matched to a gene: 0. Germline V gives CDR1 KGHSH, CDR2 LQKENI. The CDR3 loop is CASSPPGGSYEQYF. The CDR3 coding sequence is TGTGCCAGCTCACCACCGGGAGGGTCCTACGAGCAGTACTTC. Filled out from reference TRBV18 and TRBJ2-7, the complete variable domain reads NAGVMQNPRHLVRRRGQEARLRCSPMKGHSHVYWYRQLPEEGLKFMVYLQKENIIDESGMPKERFSAEFPKEGPSILRIQQVVRGDSAAYFCASSPPGGSYEQYFGPGTRLTVT.

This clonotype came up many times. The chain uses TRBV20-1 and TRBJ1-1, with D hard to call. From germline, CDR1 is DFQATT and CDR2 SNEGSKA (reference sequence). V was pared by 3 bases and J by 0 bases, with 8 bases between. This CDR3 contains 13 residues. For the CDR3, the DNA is TGCAGTGCTAGGGAGGATATGAACACTGAAGCTTTCTTT. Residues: CSAREDMNTEAFF.

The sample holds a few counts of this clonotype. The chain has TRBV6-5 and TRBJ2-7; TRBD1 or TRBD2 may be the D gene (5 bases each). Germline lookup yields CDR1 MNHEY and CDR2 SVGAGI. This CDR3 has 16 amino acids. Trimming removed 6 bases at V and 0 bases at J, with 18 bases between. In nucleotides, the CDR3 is TGTGCCAGCAGGCCAAACGGGGCCGGCCTCTCCTACGAGCAGTACTTC. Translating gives CASRPNGAGLSYEQYF.

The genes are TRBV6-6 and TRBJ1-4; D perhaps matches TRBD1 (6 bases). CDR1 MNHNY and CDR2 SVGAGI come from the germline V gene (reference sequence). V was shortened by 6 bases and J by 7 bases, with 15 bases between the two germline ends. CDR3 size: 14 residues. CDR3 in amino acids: CASRGQGSGEKLFF. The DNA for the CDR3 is TGTGCCAGCAGAGGCCAGGGGTCGGGTGAAAAACTGTTTTTT.

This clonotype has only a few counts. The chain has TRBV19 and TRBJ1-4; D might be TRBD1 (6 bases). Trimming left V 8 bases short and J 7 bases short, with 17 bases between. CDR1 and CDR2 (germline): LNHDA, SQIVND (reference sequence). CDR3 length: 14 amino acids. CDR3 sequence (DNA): TGTGCCAGTTCATCAGGGGATCGGGGTGAAAAACTGTTTTTT. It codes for CASSSGDRGEKLFF.

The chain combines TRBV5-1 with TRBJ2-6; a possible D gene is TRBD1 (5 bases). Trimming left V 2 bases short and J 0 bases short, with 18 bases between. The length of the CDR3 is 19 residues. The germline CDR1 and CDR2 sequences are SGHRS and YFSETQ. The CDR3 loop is CASSFVSSIRGSGANVLTF. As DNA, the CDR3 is TGCGCCAGCAGCTTTGTGTCGTCCATAAGGGGCTCTGGGGCCAACGTCCTGACTTTC. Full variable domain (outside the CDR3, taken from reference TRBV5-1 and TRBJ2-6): KAGVTQTPRYLIKTRGQQVTLSCSPISGHRSVSWYQQTPGQGLQFLFEYFSETQRNKGNFPGRFSGRQFSNSRSEMNVSTLELGDSALYLCASSFVSSIRGSGANVLTFGAGSRLTVL.

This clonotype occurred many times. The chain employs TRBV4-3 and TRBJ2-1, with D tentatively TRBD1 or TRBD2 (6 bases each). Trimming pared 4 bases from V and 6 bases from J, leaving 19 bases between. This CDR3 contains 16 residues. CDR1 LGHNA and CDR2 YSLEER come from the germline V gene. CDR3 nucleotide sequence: TGCGCCAGCAGCCGCGGGGACAATACTAGAGTCAATGAGCAGTTCTTC. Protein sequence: CASSRGDNTRVNEQFF.

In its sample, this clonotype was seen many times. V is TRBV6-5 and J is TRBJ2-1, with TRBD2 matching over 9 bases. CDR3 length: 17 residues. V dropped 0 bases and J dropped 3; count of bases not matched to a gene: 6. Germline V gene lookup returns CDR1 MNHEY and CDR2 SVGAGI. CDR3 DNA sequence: TGTGCCAGCAGTTACTCCAAGGCGGGGGGGCACTACAATGAGCAGTTCTTC. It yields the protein CASSYSKAGGHYNEQFF.

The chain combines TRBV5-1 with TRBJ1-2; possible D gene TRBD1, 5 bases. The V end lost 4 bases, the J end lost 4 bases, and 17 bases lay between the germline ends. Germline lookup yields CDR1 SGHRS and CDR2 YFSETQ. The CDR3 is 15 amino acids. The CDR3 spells CASSETGLRSYGYTF. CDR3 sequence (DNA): TGCGCCAGCAGCGAGACGGGGCTGAGAAGCTATGGCTACACCTTC.

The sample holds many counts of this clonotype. The CDR3 nucleotides are TGTGCCAGCAGCGGAAGGCCTCTCTACACAGATACGCAGTATTTT. Protein: CASSGRPLYTDTQYF. The V and J genes are TRBV6-5 and TRBJ2-3, with D hard to call. There are 15 residues in the CDR3. From germline, CDR1 is MNHEY and CDR2 SVGAGI. V shed 6 bases and J shed 2 bases, with 15 bases lying between them.